This entry features one T cell receptor beta chain sequence. Antigen specificity is unknown. Profiling relied on immunoSEQ multiplex PCR, and the TCRdb table lists in-frame clones only, not all of them. The sample records 95,000 to 150,000 clones, over 65% being singletons. This CDR3 has 13 residues. Trimming removed 1 base from V and 0 bases from J, with 3 bases in between. The germline CDR1 and CDR2 sequences are LGHNA and YSLEER. The study drew the donors from its 120-subject validation cohort, separate from the approximately 700-subject first cohort. This sample is part of a study of cytomegalovirus exposure and HLA in healthy donors. Study-level points and caveats: Most TCR sequences were rare, but some public TCRs occurred in many donors.

Specimen: PBMCs. The receptor was derived from a woman in her thirties in good health and CMV-seronegative. The genes are TRBV4-3 and TRBJ1-1; no definite D call. The DNA for the CDR3 is TGCGCCAGCAGCCAAGTCATGAACACTGAAGCTTTCTTT. Translating it yields CASSQVMNTEAFF.